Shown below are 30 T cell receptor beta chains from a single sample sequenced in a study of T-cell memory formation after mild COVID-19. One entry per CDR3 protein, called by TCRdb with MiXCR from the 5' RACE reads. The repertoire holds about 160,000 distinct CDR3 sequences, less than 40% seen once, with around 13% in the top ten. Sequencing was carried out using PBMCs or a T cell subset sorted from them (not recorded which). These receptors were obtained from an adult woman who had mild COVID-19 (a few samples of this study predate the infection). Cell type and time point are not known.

The CDR3: CASSYSDTEAFF. For the CDR3, the DNA is TGTGCCAGCAGTTACTCGGACACTGAAGCTTTCTTT. The chain combines TRBV6-2 or TRBV6-3 with TRBJ1-1; D call uncertain. The V end was cut by 0 bases, the J end by 3 bases, with 2 bases between. Germline V gives CDR1 MNHEY, CDR2 SVGEGT. The CDR3 consists of 12 residues.

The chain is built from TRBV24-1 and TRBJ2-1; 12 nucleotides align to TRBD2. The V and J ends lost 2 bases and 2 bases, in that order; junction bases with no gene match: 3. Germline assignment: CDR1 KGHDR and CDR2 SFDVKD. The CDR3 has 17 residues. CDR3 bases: TGTGCCACCAGTGATTCCGGACTAGCGGGAACCTACAATGAGCAGTTCTTC. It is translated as CATSDSGLAGTYNEQFF.

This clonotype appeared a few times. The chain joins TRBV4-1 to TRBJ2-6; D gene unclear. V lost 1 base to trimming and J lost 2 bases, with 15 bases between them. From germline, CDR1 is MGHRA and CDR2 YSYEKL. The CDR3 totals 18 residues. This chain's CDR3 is CASSQGSRRIAGANVLTF. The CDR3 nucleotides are TGCGCCAGCAGCCAAGGTTCTAGGAGAATCGCTGGGGCCAACGTCCTGACTTTC.

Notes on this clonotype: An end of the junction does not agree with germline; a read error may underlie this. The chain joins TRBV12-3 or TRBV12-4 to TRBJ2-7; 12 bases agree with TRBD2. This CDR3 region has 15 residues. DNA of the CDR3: TGTGCCAGCAGCCCGACTAGCGGGAGTATCCACGATCAGTACTTC. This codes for CASSPTSGSIHDQYF.

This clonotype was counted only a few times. The CDR3 nucleotides read TGCAGTGCTAGGGGTTCGGGAGCTGCCTACAATGAGCAGTTCTTC. This sequence encodes CSARGSGAAYNEQFF. The gene calls are TRBV20-1 and TRBJ2-1, with D perhaps matching TRBD2 (6 bases). CDR1 is DFQATT, CDR2 SNEGSKA, per germline (reference sequence). Trimming pared 3 bases from V and 2 bases from J, leaving 14 bases between. The CDR3 has 15 amino acids.

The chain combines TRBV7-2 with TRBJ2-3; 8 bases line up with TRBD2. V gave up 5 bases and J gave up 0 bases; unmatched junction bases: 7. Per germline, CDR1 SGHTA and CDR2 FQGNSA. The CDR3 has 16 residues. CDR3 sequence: CASSAQLAASTDTQYF. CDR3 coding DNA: TGTGCCAGCAGCGCCCAACTAGCGGCTAGCACAGATACGCAGTATTTT. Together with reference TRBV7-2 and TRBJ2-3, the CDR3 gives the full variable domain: GAGVSQSPSNKVTEKGKDVELRCDPISGHTALYWYRQSLGQGLEFLIYFQGNSAPDKSGLPSDRFSAERTGGSVSTLTIQRTQQEDSAVYLCASSAQLAASTDTQYFGPGTRLTVL.

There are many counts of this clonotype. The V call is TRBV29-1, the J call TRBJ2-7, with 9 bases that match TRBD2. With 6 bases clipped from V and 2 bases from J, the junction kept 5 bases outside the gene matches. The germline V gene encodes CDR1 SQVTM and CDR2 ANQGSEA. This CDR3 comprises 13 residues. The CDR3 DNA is TGCAGCGTCCGGACTAGCGCCGCCTACGAGCAGTACTTC. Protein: CSVRTSAAYEQYF.

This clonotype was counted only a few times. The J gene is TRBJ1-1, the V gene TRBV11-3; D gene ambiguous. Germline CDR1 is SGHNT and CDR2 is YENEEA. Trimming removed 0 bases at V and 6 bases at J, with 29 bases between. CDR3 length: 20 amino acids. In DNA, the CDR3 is TGTGCCAGCAGCTTAGATCCATTAGGTATTTTACAGCGGAGTCATTCTGAAGCTTTCTTT. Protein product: CASSLDPLGILQRSHSEAFF.

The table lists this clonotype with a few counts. Written as DNA, the CDR3 is TGTGCCAGCAGCTTAAGCAGGGGGAAGGGCTACACCTTC. Protein product: CASSLSRGKGYTF. J is TRBJ1-2 and V is TRBV7-3; TRBD1 matches 7 bases. The V gene end was trimmed by 1 base and the J gene end by 8 bases; junction bases not matched to a gene: 4. The CDR3 is 13 amino acids. From germline, CDR1 is SGHTA and CDR2 FQGTGA.

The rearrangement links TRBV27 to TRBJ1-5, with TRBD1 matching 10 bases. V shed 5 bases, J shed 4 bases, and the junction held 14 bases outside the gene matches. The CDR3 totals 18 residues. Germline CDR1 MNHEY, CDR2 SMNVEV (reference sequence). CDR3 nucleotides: TGTGCCAGCAGTACGACAGGGGGCTCCTATATCCCGAATCAGCCCCAGCATTTT. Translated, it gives CASSTTGGSYIPNQPQHF.

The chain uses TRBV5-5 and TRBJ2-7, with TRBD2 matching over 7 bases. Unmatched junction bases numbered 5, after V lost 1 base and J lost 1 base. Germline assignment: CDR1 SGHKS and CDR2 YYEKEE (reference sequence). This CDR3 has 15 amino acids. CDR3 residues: CASSLREGGSYEQYF. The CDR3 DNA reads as TGTGCCAGCAGCTTGAGAGAGGGAGGGTCCTACGAGCAGTACTTC.

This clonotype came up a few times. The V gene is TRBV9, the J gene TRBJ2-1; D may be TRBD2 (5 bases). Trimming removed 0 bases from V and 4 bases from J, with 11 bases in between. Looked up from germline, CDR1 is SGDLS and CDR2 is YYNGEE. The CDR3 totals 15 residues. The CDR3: CASSVEEAVYNEQFF. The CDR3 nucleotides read TGTGCCAGCAGCGTAGAGGAGGCAGTTTACAATGAGCAGTTCTTC. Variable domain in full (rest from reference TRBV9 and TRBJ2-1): DSGVTQTPKHLITATGQRVTLRCSPRSGDLSVYWYQQSLDQGLQFLIQYYNGEERAKGNILERFSAQQFPDLHSELNLSSLELGDSALYFCASSVEEAVYNEQFFGPGTRLTVL.

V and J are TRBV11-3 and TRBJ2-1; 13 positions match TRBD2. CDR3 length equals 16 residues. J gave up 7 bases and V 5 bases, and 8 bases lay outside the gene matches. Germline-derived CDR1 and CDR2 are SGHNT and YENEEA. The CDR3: CASSIRTSGSGNEQFF. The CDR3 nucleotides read TGTGCCAGCAGCATACGGACTAGCGGGAGCGGGAATGAGCAGTTCTTC. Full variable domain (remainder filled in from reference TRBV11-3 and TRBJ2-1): EAGVVQSPRYKIIEKKQPVAFWCNPISGHNTLYWYLQNLGQGPELLIRYENEEAVDDSQLPKDRFSAERLKGVDSTLKIQPAELGDSAVYLCASSIRTSGSGNEQFFGPGTRLTVL.

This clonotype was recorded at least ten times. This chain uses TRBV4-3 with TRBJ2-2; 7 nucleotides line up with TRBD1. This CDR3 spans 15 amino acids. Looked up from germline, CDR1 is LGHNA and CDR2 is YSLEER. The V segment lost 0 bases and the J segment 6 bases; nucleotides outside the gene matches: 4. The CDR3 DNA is TGCGCCAGCAGCCAAGACGAGGGGGCGCCCGGGGAGCTGTTTTTT. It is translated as CASSQDEGAPGELFF.

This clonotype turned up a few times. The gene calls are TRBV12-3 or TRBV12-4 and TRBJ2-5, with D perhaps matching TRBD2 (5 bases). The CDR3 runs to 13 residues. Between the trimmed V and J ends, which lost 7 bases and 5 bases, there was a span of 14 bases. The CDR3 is CASTGRERETQYF. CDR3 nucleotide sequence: TGTGCCAGCACGGGCCGGGAAAGGGAGACCCAGTACTTC.

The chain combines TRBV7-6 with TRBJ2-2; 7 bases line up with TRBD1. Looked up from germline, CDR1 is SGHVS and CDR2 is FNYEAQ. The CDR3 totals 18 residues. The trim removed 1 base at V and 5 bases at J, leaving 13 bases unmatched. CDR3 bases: TGTGCCAGCAGCTTAGAGGCCACAGGGGACCTTGGGACCGGGGAGCTGTTTTTT. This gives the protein CASSLEATGDLGTGELFF.

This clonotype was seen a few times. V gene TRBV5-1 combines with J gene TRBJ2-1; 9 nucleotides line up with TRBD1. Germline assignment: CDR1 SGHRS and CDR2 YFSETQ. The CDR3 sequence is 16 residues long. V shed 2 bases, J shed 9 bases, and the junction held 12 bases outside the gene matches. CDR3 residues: CASSLTGTGRRSEQFF. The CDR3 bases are TGCGCCAGCAGCTTAACCGGGACAGGGAGACGTAGTGAGCAGTTCTTC.

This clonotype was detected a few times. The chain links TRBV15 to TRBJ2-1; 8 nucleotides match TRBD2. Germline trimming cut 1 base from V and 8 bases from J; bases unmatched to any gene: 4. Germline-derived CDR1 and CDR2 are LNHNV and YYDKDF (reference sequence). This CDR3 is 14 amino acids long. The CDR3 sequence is CATSRAGGPDEQFF. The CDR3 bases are TGTGCCACCAGCAGAGCGGGAGGGCCAGATGAGCAGTTCTTC.

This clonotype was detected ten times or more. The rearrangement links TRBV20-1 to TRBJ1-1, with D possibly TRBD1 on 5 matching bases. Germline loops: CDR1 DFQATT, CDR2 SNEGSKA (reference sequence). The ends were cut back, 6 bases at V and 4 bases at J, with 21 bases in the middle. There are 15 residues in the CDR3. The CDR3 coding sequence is TGCAGTGCAAAGCTCCCCCAGGGTCTGACCACTGAAGCTTTCTTT. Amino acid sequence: CSAKLPQGLTTEAFF.

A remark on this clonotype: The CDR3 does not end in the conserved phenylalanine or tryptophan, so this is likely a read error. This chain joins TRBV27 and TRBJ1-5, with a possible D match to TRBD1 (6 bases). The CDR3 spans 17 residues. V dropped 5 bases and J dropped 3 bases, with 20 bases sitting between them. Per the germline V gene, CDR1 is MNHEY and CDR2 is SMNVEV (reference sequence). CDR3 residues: CASSQAGGQTPNQPQHC. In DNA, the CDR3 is TGTGCCAGCAGTCAAGCCGGAGGACAGACGCCCAATCAGCCCCAGCATTGT.

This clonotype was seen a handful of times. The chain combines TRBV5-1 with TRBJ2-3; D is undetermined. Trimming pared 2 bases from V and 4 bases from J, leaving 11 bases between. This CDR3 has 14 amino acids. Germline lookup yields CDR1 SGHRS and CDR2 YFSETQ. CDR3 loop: CASSFTGYADTQYF. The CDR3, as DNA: TGCGCCAGCAGCTTCACTGGGTACGCAGATACGCAGTATTTT.

The CDR3 nucleotides are TGCGCCAGCAGCCAAGACCGGACAGTCTCTGGAAACACCATATATTTT. As protein: CASSQDRTVSGNTIYF. The chain is built from TRBV4-3 and TRBJ1-3; D is possibly TRBD1 (6 bases). V was pared by 0 bases and J by 0 bases, with 9 bases between. The germline V gene encodes CDR1 LGHNA and CDR2 YSLEER. CDR3 length: 16 amino acids.

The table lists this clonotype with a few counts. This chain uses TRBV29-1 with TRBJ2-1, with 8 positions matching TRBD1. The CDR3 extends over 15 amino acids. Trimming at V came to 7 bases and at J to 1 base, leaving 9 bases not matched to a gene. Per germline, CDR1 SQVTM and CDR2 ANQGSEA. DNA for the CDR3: TGCAGCGCTGACCTCGACAGGGGTTCCTACAATGAGCAGTTCTTC. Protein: CSADLDRGSYNEQFF.

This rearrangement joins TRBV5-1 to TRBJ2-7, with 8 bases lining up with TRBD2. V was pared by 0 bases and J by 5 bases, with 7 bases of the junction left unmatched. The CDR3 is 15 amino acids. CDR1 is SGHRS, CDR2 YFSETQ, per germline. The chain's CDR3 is CASSLGGTSFDEQYF. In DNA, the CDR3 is TGCGCCAGCAGCTTGGGGGGGACTAGTTTTGACGAGCAGTACTTC.

DNA for the CDR3: TGCGCCAGCAGCCCAGGAGGACAGGGGAATGAAAAACTGTTTTTT. Translated, it gives CASSPGGQGNEKLFF. The rearrangement links TRBV4-1 to TRBJ1-4; 9 nucleotides agree with TRBD1. CDR1 is MGHRA, CDR2 YSYEKL, per germline. J was trimmed by 5 bases and V by 4 bases; bases with no gene match: 5. The CDR3 contains 15 residues.

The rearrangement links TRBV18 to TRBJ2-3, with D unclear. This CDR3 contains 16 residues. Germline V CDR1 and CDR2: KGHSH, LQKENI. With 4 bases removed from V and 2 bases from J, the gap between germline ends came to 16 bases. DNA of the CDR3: TGTGCCAGCTCACTTGCCGAGGACGGGTCCACAGATACGCAGTATTTT. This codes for CASSLAEDGSTDTQYF.

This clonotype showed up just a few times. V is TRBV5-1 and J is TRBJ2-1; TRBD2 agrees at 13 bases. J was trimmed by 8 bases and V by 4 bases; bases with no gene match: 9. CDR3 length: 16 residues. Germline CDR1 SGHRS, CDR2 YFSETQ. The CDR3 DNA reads TGCGCCAGCAGCCCTACTAGCGGGGGGGCCGGGCATGAGCAGTTCTTC. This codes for CASSPTSGGAGHEQFF. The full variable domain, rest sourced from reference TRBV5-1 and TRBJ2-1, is KAGVTQTPRYLIKTRGQQVTLSCSPISGHRSVSWYQQTPGQGLQFLFEYFSETQRNKGNFPGRFSGRQFSNSRSEMNVSTLELGDSALYLCASSPTSGGAGHEQFFGPGTRLTVL.

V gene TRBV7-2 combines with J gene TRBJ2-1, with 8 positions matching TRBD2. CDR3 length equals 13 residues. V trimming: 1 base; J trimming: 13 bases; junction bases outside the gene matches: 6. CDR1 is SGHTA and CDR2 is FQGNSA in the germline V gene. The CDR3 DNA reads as TGTGCCAGCAGCTTAGGGGGTAGCGGGAACCAGTTCTTC. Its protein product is CASSLGGSGNQFF.

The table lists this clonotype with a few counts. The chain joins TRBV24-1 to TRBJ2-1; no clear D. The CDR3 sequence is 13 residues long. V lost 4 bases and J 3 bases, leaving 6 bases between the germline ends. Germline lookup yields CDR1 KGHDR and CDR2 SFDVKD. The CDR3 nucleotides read TGTGCCACCAGTGACCCGTTCTACAATGAGCAGTTCTTC. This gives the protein CATSDPFYNEQFF.

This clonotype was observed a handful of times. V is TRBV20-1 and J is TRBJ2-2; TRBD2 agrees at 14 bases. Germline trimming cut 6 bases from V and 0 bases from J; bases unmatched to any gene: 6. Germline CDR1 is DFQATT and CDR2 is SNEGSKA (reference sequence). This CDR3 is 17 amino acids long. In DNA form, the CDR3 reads TGCAGTGCCAAGGGGACTAGCGGGGGACCGAACACCGGGGAGCTGTTTTTT. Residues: CSAKGTSGGPNTGELFF.